This T cell receptor beta chain was retrieved from a study of early T cells in non-severe SARS-CoV-2 infection. Researchers tagged individual cDNA molecules with unique molecular identifiers. TCRdb ran MiXCR on the 5' RACE reads and lists one entry per CDR3 protein. The data show approximately 32,000 distinct CDR3 sequences, roughly 6.6% seen once. Notes on the study in general: VDJdb matches were skewed toward anti-spike CD8 T cell responses.

In its sample, this clonotype was seen a few times. Its target is not known. The CDR3 totals 14 residues. V was shortened by 3 bases and J by 6 bases, with 14 bases between the two germline ends. This TCR derives from an adult who was a healthcare worker with PCR-confirmed SARS-CoV-2 infection or an uninfected control (not recorded which). The rearrangement uses TRBV12-3 or TRBV12-4 and TRBJ2-5; maybe TRBD2 (5 bases). The sample was whole blood. CDR3 in DNA: TGTGCCAGCAGTTTGGAGGTACAGATCCAGACCCAGTACTTC. Translating gives CASSLEVQIQTQYF.